This T cell receptor (beta chain) comes out of a study of Ad26.COV2.S vaccination and SARS-CoV-2 variants. At the level of the study: Donor joined the COV1001 Ad26.COV2.S trial arm.

This clone was seen once. Its specificity is unknown. The treatment denotes: roughly 20 received Ad26.COV2.S at low or high dose, single or two shots; roughly 5 received placebo; per-sample allocation not given. Samples analyzed were those drawn on day 63 after the first vaccine or placebo injection. Regarding the study as a whole: The breadth of spike-specific CD8+ and CD4+ T cell responses after vaccination was reportedly substantial.

Using immunoSEQ multiplex PCR, the repertoire was profiled, and TCRdb retains in-frame clones only, with some absent. The table has fewer than 800,000 clones, about 90% seen once. CDR1 LNHNV and CDR2 YYDKDF come from the germline V gene (reference sequence). V was pared by 3 bases and J by 2 bases, with 3 bases of the junction left unmatched. The CDR3 is made up of 16 amino acids. Sequenced material: peripheral blood, taken in a trial of Ad26.COV2.S vaccine versus placebo. This TCR derives from a person between 18 and 65 years old who received the Ad26.COV2.S COVID-19 vaccine or a placebo. V usage is TRBV15 and J usage is TRBJ2-1; 11 positions match TRBD2. CDR3 in DNA: TGTGCCACCAGCAGCTTAGCGGGAGGGCCCTACAATGAGCAGTTCTTC. This codes for CATSSLAGGPYNEQFF.